The source of this T cell receptor beta chain is a study of cytomegalovirus exposure and HLA in healthy donors. This CDR3 contains 16 residues. CDR1 and CDR2 (germline): SGHRS, YFSETQ. V was pared by 0 bases and J by 3 bases, with 6 bases of the junction left unmatched. A remark on this clone: Its cognate antigen is unknown.

PCR primers comprised 60 Vbeta and 13 Jbeta primers. Sequencing used immunoSEQ multiplex PCR; TCRdb keeps in-frame clones, though not all of them. The repertoire holds some 130,000 clones, with 50% to 75% as singletons. Study-level results: An analysis was carried out later, and it reportedly showed fewer N-insertions in an Asian-associated ancestry cluster than the roughly 700-donor mean. Data from an earlier analysis indicated that most TCR beta V segments were productive either about 90% or about 30% of the time.

The gene calls are TRBV5-1 and TRBJ2-1; TRBD2 agrees at 7 bases. The sample consisted of PBMCs. The clonotype was recovered from a woman aged 40 to 50 in good health and CMV-seronegative. This CDR3 is CASSLDPSGGYNEQFF. As DNA, the CDR3 is TGCGCCAGCAGCTTGGACCCGTCGGGGGGCTACAATGAGCAGTTCTTC.